This TCR beta chain was captured in a study of T cell repertoires in cytomegalovirus infection. This clonotype occurred a few times. Its antigen is not identified. TCRdb used MiXCR to reprocess the reads, holding one entry per CDR3 protein. The data hold under 150,000 distinct CDR3 sequences, with 30% observed a single time. Germline V gene data show CDR1 as SGHVS and CDR2 as FNYEAQ. V lost 5 bases, J lost 3 bases, and 10 bases stayed unmatched. The CDR3 loop spans 16 amino acids. Sample: CD8+ T cells from cultured PBMCs, taken from culture after CMV antigen stimulation. The chain couples TRBV7-6 to TRBJ1-1; 9 bases line up with TRBD1. The origin of this receptor is a human donor in good health (CMV status not recorded). Some clones in this sample may be carry-over from other donors' samples. DNA for the CDR3: TGTGCCAGCAGCGCCGAAAACAGGGGGCCTGACACTGAAGCTTTCTTT. Translating gives CASSAENRGPDTEAFF.